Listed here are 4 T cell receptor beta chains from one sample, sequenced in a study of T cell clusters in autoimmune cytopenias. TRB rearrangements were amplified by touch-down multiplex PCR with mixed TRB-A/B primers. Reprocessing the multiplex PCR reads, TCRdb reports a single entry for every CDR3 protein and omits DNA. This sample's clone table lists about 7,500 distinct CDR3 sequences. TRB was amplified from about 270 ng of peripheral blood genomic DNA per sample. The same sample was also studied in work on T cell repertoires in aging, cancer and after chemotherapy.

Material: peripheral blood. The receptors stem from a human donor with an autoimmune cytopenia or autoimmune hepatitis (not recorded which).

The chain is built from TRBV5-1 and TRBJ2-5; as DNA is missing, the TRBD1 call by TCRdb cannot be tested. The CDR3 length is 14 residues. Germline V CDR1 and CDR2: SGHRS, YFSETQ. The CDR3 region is CASSLEGGSETQYF.

CDR3 residues: CSARDRGTYNEQFF. The genes are TRBV20-1 and TRBJ2-1; the D gene TCRdb calls, TRBD1, cannot be checked with no DNA. The CDR3 totals 14 residues. Germline assignment: CDR1 DFQATT and CDR2 SNEGSKA (reference sequence).

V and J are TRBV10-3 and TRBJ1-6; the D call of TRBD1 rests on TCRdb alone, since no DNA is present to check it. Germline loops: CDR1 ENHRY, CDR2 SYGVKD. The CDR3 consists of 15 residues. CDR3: CAIRAQQGFNSPLHF.

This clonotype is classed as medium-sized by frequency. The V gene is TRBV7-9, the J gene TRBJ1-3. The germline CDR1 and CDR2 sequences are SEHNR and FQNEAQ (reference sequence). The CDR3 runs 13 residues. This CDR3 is CASDAAGGNTIYF.